Described below is a single T cell receptor beta chain sequence and its context. The sample holds one count of this clone. Its antigen has not been determined. No base qualities exist here, and no much larger clone lies one base off it. This specimen belongs to a study of vaccination effects on CD4 cells after COVID-19 (dated by TCRdb to 2022 to 2024). About the study as a whole: Each participant got two doses of an mRNA SARS-CoV-2 vaccine, either BNT162b2 or mRNA-1273. A total of approximately 9 COVID-19 convalescent patients and a handful of SARS-CoV-2-naive healthy vaccine recipients were included in the full study. Cultures from other donors in the study were sequenced using the Oncomine TCR Beta short-read assay on an Illumina iSeq 100. The study compared SARS-CoV-2 spike-specific CD4+ TCR repertoires before and after mRNA vaccination in COVID-19 convalescent patients and infection-naive vaccine recipients.

The paper's findings and limits, for the study overall: The study was limited by a small number of convalescent patients and lacked early post-infection timepoints. Among healthy vaccine recipients, nearly all vaccine-induced clones were SARS-CoV-2 mono-reactive, and just 1 of 255 was cross-reactive with common cold coronaviruses. At late post-vaccination timepoints, both infection-induced and vaccine-induced clones showed marked clonal contraction, consistent with waning T cell responses.

To identify antigen-specific CD4+ T cell clonotypes by their expansion, the ViraFEST assay first stimulated PBMC with viral peptide pools and then applied TCR sequencing. After less than 13 days of culture, CD4+ T cells were isolated with the EasySep CD4+ T cell isolation kit. The absence of prior SARS-CoV-2 infection in healthy vaccine recipients was confirmed by negative nucleocapsid antibodies before and after vaccination. Each well held two million PBMC cultured in IMDM containing approximately 5% human AB serum, around 9.3 IU/ml IL-2 and gentamicin, along with around 9.1 ug/ml peptides. On days 3 and 7, half of the culture medium was replaced with fresh IL-2-containing medium. Unless noted otherwise, every peptide stimulation condition was grown in triplicate wells. PBMC were separated from whole blood using Ficoll-Paque Plus gradient centrifugation and were then either cryopreserved at -140C or used fresh. Overlapping peptide pools spanned the spike proteins of SARS-CoV-2 and the common cold coronaviruses HCoV-NL63, HCoV-OC43 and HCoV-229E. Genomic DNA was extracted from cultured CD4+ T cells with the QIAamp micro DNA kit.

Library preparation employed the immunoSEQ multiplex PCR assay. TCR beta CDR3 sequencing was performed on DNA from the cultured, isolated CD4+ T cells. On the study's bioinformatics: The analysis removed non-productive TCR sequences, trimmed reads to the CDR3 region, and retained only CDR3s that were 7 or more amino acids long. The MANAFEST web app was used to pick out antigen-specific clonotypes by comparing their expansion in peptide wells with that in reference cultures. To count as positive, a clone had to show expansion at FDR<0.05 compared with the reference and with all other wells, an odds ratio above 5, and a frequency above 0.1% in two replicate wells. A clonotype was called cross-reactive if it was significantly expanded both in SARS-CoV-2 spike wells and in at least one common cold coronavirus spike condition. CDR3 similarity was assessed by Levenshtein distance using the stringdist R package, and unrooted trees were constructed with ape in R 3.6.1. TCRdb limited this immuneACCESS table to in-frame rearrangements with V and J called. A share of clones is missing; checked studies link under half to unresolved V genes, and the rest is unexplained. The V and J calls and clone size come from that table; D and trimming were worked out from the DNA. This sample lists under 75,000 clones; 80% were detected once. The top ten clonotypes cover 9% to 15% of the sample.

The germline V gene encodes CDR1 SQVTM and CDR2 ANQGSEA. The CDR3 spans 13 residues, from the cysteine through the phenylalanine. Only CDR3 DNA remains: 39 bases, in frame from the first base. V sheds 3 bases and J sheds 0 bases, leaving 7 bases between their ends. This TCR was recovered from a human donor who received a COVID-19 vaccine. Recombination linked TRBV29-1 to TRBJ2-3, with the D segment identity uncertain. The source material was CD4+ T cells from PBMCs cultured with SARS-CoV-2 spike peptides, sampled before COVID-19 vaccination. The cell subset or site tag for this specimen amounts to: SARS-CoV-2 spike overlapping peptide pool stimulation. CDR3 reads: CSVDLGSTDTQYF. The DNA sequence is as follows: TGCAGCGTTGATTTAGGGAGCACAGATACGCAGTATTTT.